Presented here are 8 T cell receptor beta chains from one specimen sequenced in a study of identical twins (dated by TCRdb to 2016 to 2017). The library was made by 5' RACE. The reads were generated on an Illumina HiSeq 2000. Using fastp trimming at Q25 and MiXCR clonotype assembly, TCRdb reanalyzed the public sequencing data and kept in-frame beta chains. CDR3 protein duplicates are merged, each entry listing the most common genes and DNA. Present in this sample are around 510,000 distinct CDR3 sequences, roughly 13% of which were seen just once. Of the sample, approximately 0.9% is held by the ten largest clones. Separately, the same data were catalogued under a study of yellow fever vaccine responses in identical twins.

The sequenced sample consisted of CD4+ T cells sorted from blood. Every receptor here comes from a young woman in good health.

The chain links TRBV20-1 to TRBJ2-7; D gene unclear. The CDR3 has 13 amino acids. Trimming shortened V by 3 bases and J by 3 bases, and 12 bases separated the two germline ends. Germline-derived CDR1 and CDR2 are DFQATT and SNEGSKA (reference sequence). The CDR3 spells CSASGQANYEQYF. The CDR3 DNA reads TGCAGTGCTAGCGGGCAGGCGAACTACGAGCAGTACTTC.

This clonotype was seen more than once but under ten times. CDR3 region: CASSEVRTKDSNQPQHF. The CDR3 nucleotides read TGTGCCAGCAGTGAAGTCCGGACGAAAGATAGCAATCAGCCCCAGCATTTT. The chain is built from TRBV25-1 and TRBJ1-5; no clear D gene. The germline V and J ends were trimmed by 2 bases and 0 bases, with 14 bases remaining between them. From germline, CDR1 is MGHDK and CDR2 SYGVNS. The CDR3 extends over 17 amino acids.

The sample holds one count of this clonotype. The rearrangement links TRBV2 to TRBJ2-1; D call uncertain. V lost 4 bases and J 6 bases, leaving 13 bases between the germline ends. The CDR3 has 14 amino acids. CDR1 is SNHLY and CDR2 is FYNNEI in the germline V gene. CDR3 residues: CASSGREPFNEQFF. In DNA, the CDR3 is TGTGCCAGCAGTGGGAGAGAGCCCTTCAATGAGCAGTTCTTC.

CDR3 loop: CASSQSAGASEQFF. The DNA for the CDR3 is TGCGCCAGCAGCCAATCCGCAGGGGCTAGTGAGCAGTTCTTC. V is TRBV4-3 and J is TRBJ2-1; TRBD1 might be the D (6 bases). Germline-derived CDR1 and CDR2 are LGHNA and YSLEER. The CDR3 is 14 residues long. Trimming left V 2 bases short and J 9 bases short, with 14 bases between.

The CDR3 is CASSESGVVHEQYF. The CDR3 region has the DNA TGCGCCAGCAGTGAGTCGGGGGTGGTCCACGAGCAGTACTTC. The chain carries TRBV10-1 and TRBJ2-7; D could derive from TRBD1 or TRBD2 (5 bases each). Germline loops: CDR1 WNHNN, CDR2 SYGVQD (reference sequence). Between the trimmed V and J ends, which lost 0 bases and 5 bases, there was a span of 11 bases. CDR3 length: 14 amino acids.

This chain links TRBV7-8 with TRBJ1-6, with TRBD1 matching over 10 bases. CDR1 is SGHVS, CDR2 FQNEAQ, per germline. V trimming: 5 bases; J trimming: 9 bases; junction bases outside the gene matches: 7. The length of the CDR3 is 15 residues. The CDR3 loop reads CASSQQGTGVSPLHF. CDR3 DNA: TGTGCCAGCAGCCAGCAAGGGACAGGGGTTTCACCCCTCCACTTT.

This clonotype was picked up many times. This chain links TRBV29-1 with TRBJ2-4, with D uncertain. Germline CDR1 and CDR2: SQVTM and ANQGSEA. V was trimmed by 4 bases and J by 5 bases, leaving 9 bases between them. The CDR3 runs 12 residues. The CDR3 DNA sequence: TGCAGCGTTGTGTTAACGGAAAACATTCAGTACTTC. This codes for CSVVLTENIQYF.

This clonotype showed up just once. The rearrangement joins TRBV6-1 to TRBJ2-7; possibly TRBD1 for D (6 bases). Per germline, CDR1 MNHNS and CDR2 SASEGT. CDR3 length: 14 amino acids. The V and J ends lost 2 bases and 3 bases respectively, with 11 bases between them. The CDR3 sequence is CASSEKGDNYEQYF. The CDR3 DNA is TGTGCCAGCAGTGAAAAAGGGGACAACTACGAGCAGTACTTC.